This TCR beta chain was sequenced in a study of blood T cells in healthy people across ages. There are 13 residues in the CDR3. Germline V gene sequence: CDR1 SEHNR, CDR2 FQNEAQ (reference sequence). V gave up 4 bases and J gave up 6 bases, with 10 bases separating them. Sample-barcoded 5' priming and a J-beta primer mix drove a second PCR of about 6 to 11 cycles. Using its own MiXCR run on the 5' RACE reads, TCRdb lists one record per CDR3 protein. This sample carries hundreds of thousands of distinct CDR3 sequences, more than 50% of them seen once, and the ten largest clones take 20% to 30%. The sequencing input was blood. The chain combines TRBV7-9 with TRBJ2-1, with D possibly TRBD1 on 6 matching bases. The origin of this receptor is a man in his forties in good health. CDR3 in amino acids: CASSSQGFNEQFF. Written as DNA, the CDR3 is TGTGCCAGCAGCTCACAGGGATTCAATGAGCAGTTCTTC.